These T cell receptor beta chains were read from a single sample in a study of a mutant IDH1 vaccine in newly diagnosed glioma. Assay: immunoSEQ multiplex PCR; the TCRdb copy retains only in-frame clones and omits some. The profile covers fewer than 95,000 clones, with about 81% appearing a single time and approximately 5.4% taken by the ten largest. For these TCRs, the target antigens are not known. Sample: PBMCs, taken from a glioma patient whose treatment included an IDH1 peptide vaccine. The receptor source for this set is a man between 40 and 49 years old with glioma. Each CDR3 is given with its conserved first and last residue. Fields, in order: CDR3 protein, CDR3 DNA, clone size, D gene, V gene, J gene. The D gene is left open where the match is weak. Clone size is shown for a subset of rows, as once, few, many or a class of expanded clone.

CDR3 protein: CASRDRGDEQYF
CDR3 DNA: TGTGCCAGCCGGGACAGGGGGGACGAGCAGTACTTC
clone size: -
D gene: TRBD1
V gene: TRBV5-6
J gene: TRBJ2-7

CDR3 protein: CASSAGGYTDTQYF
CDR3 DNA: TGTGCCAGCAGCGCCGGAGGGTACACAGATACGCAGTATTTT
clone size: -
D gene: -
V gene: TRBV9
J gene: TRBJ2-3

CDR3 protein: CASSQGELAGAAYQETQYF
CDR3 DNA: TGTGCCAGCAGCCAAGGTGAACTAGCGGGGGCTGCGTACCAAGAGACCCAGTACTTC
clone size: -
D gene: TRBD2
V gene: TRBV7-2
J gene: TRBJ2-5

CDR3 protein: CASSEGFGTEAFF
CDR3 DNA: TGTGCCAGCAGCGAAGGGTTTGGCACTGAAGCTTTCTTT
clone size: -
D gene: -
V gene: TRBV5-4
J gene: TRBJ1-1

CDR3 protein: CASSLVRGLYNEQFF
CDR3 DNA: TGTGCCAGCAGCTTAGTCAGGGGGCTTTACAATGAGCAGTTCTTC
clone size: -
D gene: TRBD1
V gene: TRBV7-2
J gene: TRBJ2-1

CDR3 protein: CASSPVAGDNEQFF
CDR3 DNA: TGTGCCAGCAGCCCAGTAGCGGGGGACAATGAGCAGTTCTTC
clone size: -
D gene: TRBD2
V gene: TRBV5-6
J gene: TRBJ2-1

CDR3 protein: CASSQGPVTGELFF
CDR3 DNA: TGCGCCAGCAGCCAAGGTCCAGTTACCGGGGAGCTGTTTTTT
clone size: -
D gene: -
V gene: TRBV4-3
J gene: TRBJ2-2

CDR3 protein: CASSQDSGGAEDTQYF
CDR3 DNA: TGCGCCAGCAGCCAAGACAGCGGGGGGGCCGAAGATACGCAGTATTTT
clone size: -
D gene: TRBD2
V gene: TRBV4-3
J gene: TRBJ2-3

CDR3 protein: CASSSKWGTGGSDEAFF
CDR3 DNA: TGTGCCAGCAGCTCGAAGTGGGGGACAGGGGGCTCTGATGAAGCTTTCTTT
clone size: -
D gene: -
V gene: TRBV21-1
J gene: TRBJ1-1

CDR3 protein: CASSSSSLAGEQYF
CDR3 DNA: TGTGCCAGCTCGTCCTCCTCGCTCGCGGGGGAGCAGTACTTC
clone size: once
D gene: -
V gene: TRBV18
J gene: TRBJ2-7

CDR3 protein: CASSSLGRKVSYEQYF
CDR3 DNA: TGCGCCAGCAGCTCGCTAGGACGGAAAGTCTCCTACGAGCAGTACTTC
clone size: -
D gene: -
V gene: TRBV5-1
J gene: TRBJ2-7

CDR3 protein: CASSAGASSETQYF
CDR3 DNA: TGTGCCAGCAGCGCTGGAGCGAGCAGCGAGACCCAGTACTTC
clone size: -
D gene: -
V gene: TRBV5-4
J gene: TRBJ2-5

CDR3 protein: CASGEQGARGYTF
CDR3 DNA: TGTGCCAGCGGTGAACAGGGGGCGCGAGGCTACACCTTC
clone size: once
D gene: TRBD1
V gene: TRBV28
J gene: TRBJ1-2

CDR3 protein: CASSSDRGDNEQFF
CDR3 DNA: TGTGCCAGCAGCTCCGACAGGGGTGACAATGAGCAGTTCTTC
clone size: -
D gene: TRBD1
V gene: TRBV7-3
J gene: TRBJ2-1

CDR3 protein: CSVEDTGLTGELFF
CDR3 DNA: TGCAGCGTTGAAGATACCGGGCTAACCGGGGAGCTGTTTTTT
clone size: -
D gene: -
V gene: TRBV29-1
J gene: TRBJ2-2

CDR3 protein: CASSIGGYDQPQHF
CDR3 DNA: TGTGCCAGTAGTATTGGGGGGTACGATCAGCCCCAGCATTTT
clone size: -
D gene: -
V gene: TRBV19
J gene: TRBJ1-5

CDR3 protein: CASSSLETQYF
CDR3 DNA: TGTGCCAGCAGCTCCCTTGAGACCCAGTACTTC
clone size: -
D gene: -
V gene: TRBV7-2
J gene: TRBJ2-5

CDR3 protein: CASSYSETNYGYTF
CDR3 DNA: TGTGCCAGCAGTTACTCCGAGACCAACTATGGCTACACCTTC
clone size: -
D gene: -
V gene: TRBV6-5
J gene: TRBJ1-2

CDR3 protein: CASSRTSGRSGELFF
CDR3 DNA: TGTGCCAGCAGCCGGACTAGCGGGAGGTCGGGGGAGCTGTTTTTT
clone size: -
D gene: TRBD2
V gene: TRBV13
J gene: TRBJ2-2

CDR3 protein: CASSPGTGVNYGYTF
CDR3 DNA: TGTGCCAGCAGTCCCGGGACAGGGGTTAACTATGGCTACACCTTC
clone size: once
D gene: TRBD1
V gene: TRBV25-1
J gene: TRBJ1-2

CDR3 protein: CASSPQSRQGSNYGYTF
CDR3 DNA: TGCGCCAGCAGCCCCCAATCCCGACAGGGATCTAACTATGGCTACACCTTC
clone size: -
D gene: TRBD1
V gene: TRBV4-1
J gene: TRBJ1-2

CDR3 protein: CASSLHGGRDYEQYF
CDR3 DNA: TGCGCCAGCAGTCTCCATGGGGGACGAGACTACGAGCAGTACTTC
clone size: -
D gene: -
V gene: TRBV10-2
J gene: TRBJ2-7

CDR3 protein: CSSSDRGYGYTF
CDR3 DNA: TGCAGCTCCTCCGACAGGGGCTATGGCTACACCTTC
clone size: -
D gene: TRBD1
V gene: TRBV29-1
J gene: TRBJ1-2

CDR3 protein: CASSLMTSADTQYF
CDR3 DNA: TGTGCCAGCAGCTTGATGACTAGCGCAGATACGCAGTATTTT
clone size: -
D gene: TRBD2
V gene: TRBV5-4
J gene: TRBJ2-3

CDR3 protein: CATRLGEAEQFF
CDR3 DNA: TGTGCCACCAGACTAGGCGAGGCTGAGCAGTTCTTC
clone size: -
D gene: -
V gene: TRBV15
J gene: TRBJ2-1

CDR3 protein: CASSQPTGASGYTF
CDR3 DNA: TGTGCCAGCAGCCAACCGACAGGGGCGAGTGGCTACACCTTC
clone size: -
D gene: TRBD1
V gene: TRBV5-5
J gene: TRBJ1-2

CDR3 protein: CASGASGSTDTQYF
CDR3 DNA: TGTGCCAGCGGCGCTAGCGGGAGCACAGATACGCAGTATTTT
clone size: once
D gene: TRBD2
V gene: TRBV7-9
J gene: TRBJ2-3

CDR3 protein: CASSPPGSGRDEQYF
CDR3 DNA: TGTGCCAGCAGTCCCCCAGGAAGCGGGCGGGACGAGCAGTACTTC
clone size: -
D gene: -
V gene: TRBV28
J gene: TRBJ2-7

CDR3 protein: CAISESTYRDYGYTF
CDR3 DNA: TGTGCCATCAGTGAGTCGACGTATAGGGATTATGGCTACACCTTC
clone size: few
D gene: -
V gene: TRBV10-3
J gene: TRBJ1-2

CDR3 protein: CASSPATGGGEKLFF
CDR3 DNA: TGTGCCAGCAGTCCCGCGACAGGGGGTGGTGAAAAACTGTTTTTT
clone size: -
D gene: TRBD1
V gene: TRBV28
J gene: TRBJ1-4

CDR3 protein: CSVVTSGNTIYF
CDR3 DNA: TGCAGCGTTGTCACCTCTGGAAACACCATATATTTT
clone size: -
D gene: -
V gene: TRBV29-1
J gene: TRBJ1-3

CDR3 protein: CAWSPDNSPLHF
CDR3 DNA: TGTGCCTGGAGTCCGGATAATTCACCCCTCCACTTT
clone size: -
D gene: -
V gene: TRBV30
J gene: TRBJ1-6

CDR3 protein: CASSLSWDRVSYEQYF
CDR3 DNA: TGTGCCAGCAGCTTATCCTGGGACAGGGTGTCCTACGAGCAGTACTTC
clone size: -
D gene: TRBD1
V gene: TRBV13
J gene: TRBJ2-7

CDR3 protein: CASSLGGATQYF
CDR3 DNA: TGTGCCAGCAGCTTGGGAGGGGCGACCCAGTACTTC
clone size: -
D gene: -
V gene: TRBV5-6
J gene: TRBJ2-5

CDR3 protein: CASSWSVSYEQYF
CDR3 DNA: TGTGCCAGCAGTTGGAGCGTCTCCTACGAGCAGTACTTC
clone size: -
D gene: -
V gene: TRBV27
J gene: TRBJ2-7

CDR3 protein: CASSKKGRSSYNEQFF
CDR3 DNA: TGTGCCAGCAGCAAAAAAGGCCGTAGCTCCTACAATGAGCAGTTCTTC
clone size: -
D gene: -
V gene: TRBV11-3
J gene: TRBJ2-1

CDR3 protein: CAWSGGGYTF
CDR3 DNA: TGTGCCTGGAGCGGCGGTGGCTACACCTTC
clone size: -
D gene: -
V gene: TRBV30
J gene: TRBJ1-2

CDR3 protein: CASSVGPRSMSGELFF
CDR3 DNA: TGTGCCAGCAGCGTTGGGCCGCGGAGTATGTCCGGGGAGCTGTTTTTT
clone size: -
D gene: -
V gene: TRBV9
J gene: TRBJ2-2

CDR3 protein: CASTGRRGGNTIYF
CDR3 DNA: TGTGCCAGCACCGGAAGGAGGGGAGGAAACACCATATATTTT
clone size: -
D gene: -
V gene: TRBV7-8
J gene: TRBJ1-3

CDR3 protein: CSVLLAGQETQYF
CDR3 DNA: TGCAGCGTTCTACTAGCGGGGCAAGAGACCCAGTACTTC
clone size: once
D gene: TRBD2
V gene: TRBV29-1
J gene: TRBJ2-5

CDR3 protein: CASRAGGSGYEQYF
CDR3 DNA: TGCGCCAGCAGGGCGGGGGGTTCCGGCTACGAGCAGTACTTC
clone size: -
D gene: TRBD2
V gene: TRBV5-1
J gene: TRBJ2-7